This T cell receptor (beta chain) was documented in a study of blood T cell repertoires in COVID-19. Across the study: The analysed material was cDNA or gDNA that came from T cells, B-cell-depleted T cells, or PBMCs.

Participants were aged about 18 to 90 years from some 24 US areas. Profiling relied on immunoSEQ multiplex PCR, and the TCRdb table lists in-frame clones only, not all of them. Of 250,000 to 300,000 clones listed, just over 90% are singletons. On this clone itself: This CDR3 is also generated by other DNA sequences in the sample.

Germline lookup yields CDR1 LGHDT and CDR2 YNNKEL (reference sequence). This CDR3 is built from 14 residues. J lost 2 bases, V lost 4 bases, and 1 base had no gene match. The clonotype comes from a woman in her forties with acute COVID-19. The specimen sequenced was PBMCs or T cells enriched from blood (not recorded which). The chain combines TRBV3-1 (or the pseudogene TRBV3-2) with TRBJ2-7, with TRBD1 matching over 11 bases. This CDR3 is CASSLDRGPYEQYF. The CDR3 DNA reads TGTGCCAGCAGCCTGGACAGGGGGCCCTACGAGCAGTACTTC.